This TCR beta chain was profiled in a study of blood T cells in healthy people across ages (dated by TCRdb to between 2015 and 2017). Looking at the study overall: In model experiments, template switching captured roughly one uniquely barcoded TCR beta cDNA molecule for every two T cells. Using deep sequencing normalized with unique cDNA molecular identifiers, the study measured how TCR beta repertoire diversity changes with age. The donors were split into four age groups: young (average around 15 years), middle-aged (39), aged (roughly 60) and long-lived (82). To avoid experimental bias, donors of different ages were distributed randomly across sequencing lanes. For two donors (one aged 18 to 30 and one aged 80 or older), the study analyzed two additional independent replicas of 1 million unique cDNA reads from the same blood draw.

The roughly 39 donors, aged roughly 6 to 90 years, were systemically healthy Caucasian individuals from Russia. About 10 milliliters of peripheral blood were drawn from each donor into EDTA-treated Vacutainer tubes. Ficoll-Paque density-gradient centrifugation was used to isolate PBMCs, with at least 7 million per sample. Trizol reagent was used to extract total RNA from PBMCs, with at least 5.5 micrograms per sample. For every donor, an aliquot of PBMCs went through flow cytometry to measure the percentages of naive CD45RAhigh/CD27high T cells. The protocol used for the library was 5' RACE. The reads were generated on an Illumina HiSeq 2500. A second PCR of roughly 7 to 11 cycles was run with a J-beta primer mix and a sample-barcoded 5' primer. A template-switch 5' adaptor carrying 12 random nucleotides introduced a unique molecular identifier onto each TCR beta cDNA molecule. Each sample yielded at least 3 million CDR3-containing paired-end reads. First-strand cDNA synthesis was performed from all RNA using the Mint cDNA synthesis kit, with priming by a TRBC-specific oligonucleotide. All cDNA was treated with uracil-DNA glycosylase and then went through a first 18-cycle PCR with the universal primers M1SS and BC2_uni_R. The study's processing was this. For normalization, 1 million high-quality reads, each with a distinct molecular identifier, were randomly selected from each sample. Reads sharing molecular identifiers were discarded rather than binned into consensus sequences. CDR3 identification, clonotype clustering and error correction used MiTCR with a Q25 quality threshold and the strictest error-elimination algorithm. A nonparametric unseen species model using Euler transformation provided a lower-bound estimate of total TCR beta diversity. TCRdb trimmed the raw reads at Q25, called clones with MiXCR and kept productive beta chains. Each entry merges the rows of one CDR3 protein and shows their most common DNA and genes. The V and J calls follow TCRdb's processing rather than the paper's. Recorded for this sample are 800,000 or so distinct CDR3 sequences; less than 60% of them occurred a single time. The ten largest clones capture around a sixth of the sample.

On this clonotype itself: The specificity of this receptor is unknown. A much larger clonotype is one base distant, so this may be a read error.

Spanning cysteine to phenylalanine, the CDR3 consists of 15 amino acids. Only CDR3 DNA is held: 45 bases, read in frame from base 1. The germline V gene gives CDR1 as SGHRS and CDR2 as YFSETQ. What the authors observed across the whole study: Donor CMV infection status was unknown, potentially confounding age-related changes in expanded clonotypes. A strong correlation was found between observed TCR beta diversity and the percentage of naive T cells measured by flow cytometry. Compared with the aged group, more naive CD4+ T cells, fewer expanded clones and increased TCR diversity were shown by the long-lived group, suggesting age selection. Because profiling used bulk unsorted PBMCs, naive and antigen-experienced compartments could not be compared conclusively. Observed TCR beta diversity per million T cells fell roughly linearly with age, and a significant reduction was already apparent by age around 39. Estimates of total diversity from one million sequenced T cells were regarded as lower bounds and underestimates.

Sequencing input: blood. The rearrangement joined TRBV5-1 to TRBJ2-4, and possibly TRBD2, on 6 matching bases. With the DNA end fitting TRBJ2-7 better, the J assignment may be wrong. This sequence originates from a man older than 75 in good health. The base sequence is TGCGCCAGCAGCGGGGACTTCTCCAGCTCCTACGAGCAGTACTTC. Its coded protein is CASSGDFSSSYEQYF.